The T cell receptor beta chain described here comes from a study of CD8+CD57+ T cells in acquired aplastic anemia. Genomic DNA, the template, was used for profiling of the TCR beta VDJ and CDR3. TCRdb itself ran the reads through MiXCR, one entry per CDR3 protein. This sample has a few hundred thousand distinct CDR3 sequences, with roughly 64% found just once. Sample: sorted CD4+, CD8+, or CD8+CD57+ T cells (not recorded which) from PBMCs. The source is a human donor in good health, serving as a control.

The CDR3 here is CASTELGGETYF. The DNA of the CDR3 is TGCGCCAGCACCGAATTAGGCGGCGAGACGTACTTC. This sequence joins TRBV5-1 and TRBJ2-7; the D is unclear. Germline CDR1 is SGHRS and CDR2 is YFSETQ. The CDR3 is made up of 12 amino acids. The V end was cut by 6 bases, the J end by 12 bases, with 19 bases between. The variable domain in full, completed from reference TRBV5-1 and TRBJ2-7, reads KAGVTQTPRYLIKTRGQQVTLSCSPISGHRSVSWYQQTPGQGLQFLFEYFSETQRNKGNFPGRFSGRQFSNSRSEMNVSTLELGDSALYLCASTELGGETYFGPGTRLTVT.